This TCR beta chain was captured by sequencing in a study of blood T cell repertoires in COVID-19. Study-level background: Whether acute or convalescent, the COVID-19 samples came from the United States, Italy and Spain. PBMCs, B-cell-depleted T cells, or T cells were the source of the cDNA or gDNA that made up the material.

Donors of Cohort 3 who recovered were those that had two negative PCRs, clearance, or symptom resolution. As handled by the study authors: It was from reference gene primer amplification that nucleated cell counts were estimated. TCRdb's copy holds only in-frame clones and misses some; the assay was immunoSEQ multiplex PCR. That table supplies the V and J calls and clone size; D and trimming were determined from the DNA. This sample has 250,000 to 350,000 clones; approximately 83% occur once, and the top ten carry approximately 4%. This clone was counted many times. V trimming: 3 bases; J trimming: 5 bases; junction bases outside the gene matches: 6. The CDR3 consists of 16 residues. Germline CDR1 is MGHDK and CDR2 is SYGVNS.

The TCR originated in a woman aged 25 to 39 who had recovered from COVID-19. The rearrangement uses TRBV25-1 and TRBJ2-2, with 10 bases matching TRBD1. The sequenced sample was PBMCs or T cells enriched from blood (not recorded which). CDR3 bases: TGTGCCAGCAGTGATCCCGGACAGGGGGAGACCGGGGAGCTGTTTTTT. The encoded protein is CASSDPGQGETGELFF.